The 18 T cell receptor beta chains listed next were all sequenced from one sample in a study of T cells in Graves' hyperthyroidism and ophthalmopathy. Amplification yielded TCR beta CDR3 regions, with RNA transcripts as the source. TCR CDR3 regions were first amplified by RT-PCR with HTBI primers. In TCRdb, the multiplex PCR reads were re-called with MiXCR into one record per CDR3 protein. The table shows a few hundred thousand distinct CDR3 sequences, with less than 20% occurring only once. Sequenced: blood. These receptors were collected from a woman between 25 and 40 years old with Graves' hyperthyroidism.

This clonotype was counted between two and nine times. The junction departs from germline at one end; a sequencing error may be responsible. V is TRBV28 and J is TRBJ2-7; D ambiguous. The germline gives CDR1 MDHEN, CDR2 SYDVKM. The CDR3 is 9 amino acids. DNA of the CDR3: TGTGCCAGCCTTCAGATTAGGGTCTTC. Amino acids: CASLQIRVF.

The table lists this clonotype with a few counts. V usage is TRBV5-4 and J usage is TRBJ2-3; a possible D gene is TRBD1 (6 bases). V lost 7 bases to trimming and J lost 2 bases, with 17 bases between them. The CDR3 length is 15 residues. CDR1 SGHNT and CDR2 YYREEE come from the germline V gene (reference sequence). The CDR3 spells CASWQWGQDTDTQYF. The DNA for the CDR3 is TGTGCCAGCTGGCAGTGGGGACAAGACACAGATACGCAGTATTTT.

The sample holds many counts of this clonotype. The chain recombines TRBV12-3 or TRBV12-4 with TRBJ2-7; D gene unclear. The CDR3 has 14 amino acids. The V end lost 3 bases, the J end lost 4 bases, and 13 bases lay between the germline ends. The CDR3 sequence: CASSLDATHYEQYF. CDR3 nucleotides: TGTGCCAGCAGTTTGGACGCTACACATTACGAGCAGTACTTC.

Ten or more counts support this clonotype. This rearrangement joins TRBV5-1 to TRBJ2-7; 10 positions match TRBD2. In germline, CDR1 is SGHRS, CDR2 YFSETQ. This CDR3 has 16 residues. The ends lost 0 bases at V and 3 bases at J; junction bases unmatched: 6. The DNA for the CDR3 is TGCGCCAGCAGCTTGGATGGGACTAGCGTACACTACGAGCAGTACTTC. The encoded protein is CASSLDGTSVHYEQYF.

The table lists this clonotype with many counts. This chain connects TRBV5-1 to TRBJ2-3; D not resolved. Trimming removed 4 bases at V and 2 bases at J, with 11 bases between. The germline V gene has CDR1 SGHRS and CDR2 YFSETQ. This CDR3 has 14 residues. The CDR3 loop reads CASSPKAATDTQYF. The CDR3 nucleotides read TGCGCCAGCAGCCCCAAGGCTGCCACAGATACGCAGTATTTT.

This clonotype was seen only a few times. CDR3: CASSIAGDSYNEQFF. Here the CDR3 DNA reads TGTGCCAGCAGCATCGCGGGAGATTCTTACAATGAGCAGTTCTTC. The rearrangement links TRBV9 to TRBJ2-1; 7 bases fit TRBD2. This CDR3 spans 15 amino acids. Germline V gene lookup returns CDR1 SGDLS and CDR2 YYNGEE. V trimming: 4 bases; J trimming: 4 bases; junction bases outside the gene matches: 8. The whole variable domain, filled in from reference TRBV9 and TRBJ2-1, reads DSGVTQTPKHLITATGQRVTLRCSPRSGDLSVYWYQQSLDQGLQFLIQYYNGEERAKGNILERFSAQQFPDLHSELNLSSLELGDSALYFCASSIAGDSYNEQFFGPGTRLTVL.

J is TRBJ1-2 and V is TRBV7-9; D is perhaps TRBD1 (5 bases). Germline V gives CDR1 SEHNR, CDR2 FQNEAQ (reference sequence). The CDR3 is 15 residues long. V gave up 5 bases and J gave up 3 bases, with 16 bases separating them. The DNA for the CDR3 is TGTGCCAGCAGCCCGGACGGGACGCCTCACTATGGCTACACCTTC. It yields the protein CASSPDGTPHYGYTF.

J is TRBJ1-1 and V is TRBV10-3, with D tentatively TRBD1 (5 bases). The CDR3 spans 15 residues. V was shortened by 2 bases and J by 0 bases, with 10 bases between the two germline ends. CDR1 and CDR2 from the germline V gene are ENHRY and SYGVKD. The chain's CDR3 is CAISERGLLNTEAFF. The CDR3 DNA reads TGTGCCATCAGTGAGCGGGGACTTCTGAACACTGAAGCTTTCTTT.

This clonotype was seen at least ten times. The chain combines TRBV2 with TRBJ2-1, with D unclear. Germline V lookup: CDR1 SNHLY, CDR2 FYNNEI. This CDR3 is 10 amino acids long. With 6 bases removed from V and 8 bases from J, the gap between germline ends came to 5 bases. The CDR3 loop reads CASSKDEQFF. As DNA, the CDR3 is TGTGCCAGCAGCAAGGATGAGCAGTTCTTC.

The V call is TRBV3-1, the J call TRBJ2-7, with TRBD2 matching 9 bases. Germline CDR1 and CDR2: LGHDT and YNNKEL (reference sequence). The CDR3 sequence is 12 residues long. Trimming took 1 base from V and 11 from J; bases not matched to a gene: 3. The CDR3 coding sequence is TGTGCCAGCAGCCAAGGTAGCGGGAGCGAGTACTTC. Translation gives CASSQGSGSEYF.

This clonotype came up many times. The chain is built from TRBV6-2 or TRBV6-3 and TRBJ1-5; D unclear. The V end was cut by 2 bases, the J end by 2 bases, with 10 bases between. This CDR3 spans 15 amino acids. Per the germline V gene, CDR1 is MNHEY and CDR2 is SVGEGT. The CDR3 loop is CASSYHHGGNQPQHF. The CDR3 nucleotides are TGTGCCAGCAGTTACCATCATGGGGGCAATCAGCCCCAGCATTTT.

This clonotype was recorded at least ten times. The chain employs TRBV5-1 and TRBJ2-7; the D gene is possibly TRBD2 (5 bases). Trimming removed 1 base at V and 1 base at J, with 15 bases between. CDR3 length: 16 residues. Germline V gives CDR1 SGHRS, CDR2 YFSETQ. The CDR3 DNA reads TGCGCCAGCAGCTTGATGGGCCTAGCTGCATCCTACGAGCAGTACTTC. Translating it yields CASSLMGLAASYEQYF.

Regarding this clonotype: This may arise from a read error, as a much more abundant clone is one base away. The chain employs TRBV6-1 and TRBJ1-2; D unresolved. The CDR3 consists of 14 residues. The V gene's germline CDR1 is MNHNS and CDR2 SASEGT. The CDR3 coding sequence is TGTGCCAGCAGTGAGTCTATCGGACCCTATGGCTACATCTTC. It yields the protein CASSESIGPYGYIF.

Ten or more counts support this clonotype. V gene TRBV2 combines with J gene TRBJ2-2; D gene unclear. V was shortened by 5 bases and J by 5 bases, with 9 bases between the two germline ends. The germline gives CDR1 SNHLY, CDR2 FYNNEI. This CDR3 is built from 13 residues. CDR3 in amino acids: CASSYTPTGELFF. CDR3 DNA sequence: TGTGCCAGCAGTTATACACCAACCGGGGAGCTGTTTTTT.

The rearrangement joins TRBV10-3 to TRBJ2-7, with TRBD2 matching 13 bases. The length of the CDR3 is 15 residues. CDR1 ENHRY and CDR2 SYGVKD come from the germline V gene. V shed 6 bases, J shed 4 bases, and the junction held 6 bases outside the gene matches. The CDR3 DNA is TGTGCCATCAGCCCCGGACTAGCGGGAGAGTACGAGCAGTACTTC. As protein: CAISPGLAGEYEQYF.

This clonotype has ten or more counts. The gene calls are TRBV7-2 and TRBJ2-7; TRBD2 aligns across 12 bases. This CDR3 is built from 15 residues. V was clipped by 4 bases and J by 3 bases; unmatched bases: 4. Germline V gives CDR1 SGHTA, CDR2 FQGNSA. CDR3 residues: CASSSGLAGHYEQYF. CDR3 nucleotide sequence: TGTGCCAGCAGCTCAGGACTAGCGGGACACTACGAGCAGTACTTC.

This clonotype was seen repeatedly, ten times or more. The chain combines TRBV6-6 with TRBJ2-7; D possibly corresponds to TRBD2 (6 bases). Between the trimmed V and J ends, which lost 0 bases and 7 bases, there was a span of 19 bases. The CDR3 has 16 amino acids. In germline, CDR1 is MNHNY, CDR2 SVGAGI (reference sequence). CDR3 DNA sequence: TGTGCCAGCAGTTACTCGAGATCACTACGGGAGTTAGAGCAGTACTTC. Its translation is CASSYSRSLRELEQYF.

Many counts were recorded for this clonotype. J is TRBJ2-3 and V is TRBV14; D not certain. In germline, CDR1 is SGHDN, CDR2 FVKESK. The CDR3 totals 15 residues. The germline V and J ends were trimmed by 0 bases and 2 bases, with 9 bases remaining between them. The CDR3 reads CASSQDWSDTDTQYF. Here the CDR3 DNA reads TGTGCCAGCAGCCAAGATTGGTCAGACACAGATACGCAGTATTTT.